This T cell receptor beta chain derives from a study of blood T cells in healthy people across ages. Whole-study context: Through template switching, about one barcoded beta molecule was captured per two T cells, as measured in model experiments. Findings and limits, study-wide: TCR beta diversity was tightly associated with the proportion of naive T cells.

Notes on this clonotype: What it binds is unknown.

Then a second PCR, running roughly 7 to 11 cycles, was carried out with a sample-barcoded 5' primer and a J-beta primer mix. TCRdb reanalysed the 5' RACE reads using MiXCR and keeps one entry per CDR3 protein. The sample lists fewer than 800,000 distinct CDR3 sequences; 20% to 25% were seen once. The individuals who served as donors were healthy Caucasians living in Russia, aged about 6 to 100. V was shortened by 2 bases and J by 0 bases, with 7 bases between the two germline ends. Germline values: CDR1 KGHDR, CDR2 SFDVKD. This CDR3 has 15 residues. The V and J genes are TRBV24-1 and TRBJ2-1; D gene unclear. This receptor was identified in a man between 70 and 80 years old in good health. Sequencing input: blood. This CDR3 reads CATSDSRSSYNEQFF. In nucleotides, the CDR3 is TGTGCCACCAGTGATTCAAGGTCCTCCTACAATGAGCAGTTCTTC.